The T cell receptor (beta chain) under discussion was sequenced for a study of cytomegalovirus exposure and HLA in healthy donors. The study's findings and limits: A classifier reportedly called cytomegalovirus status with high sensitivity and specificity.

Points on this clone: The antigen remains unidentified.

Profiled with immunoSEQ multiplex PCR; TCRdb holds only in-frame clones, not every one. The sample shows about 160,000 clones, about 96% of them seen only once. The receptor was isolated from a woman under 30 in good health and CMV-seronegative. The specimen was PBMCs.

CDR3 in amino acids: CASSLGTGTSTDTQYF. The DNA for the CDR3 is TGTGCCAGCAGTCTGGGGACGGGGACTAGCACAGATACGCAGTATTTT. The V gene is TRBV7-9, the J gene TRBJ2-3, with D possibly TRBD2 on 6 matching bases. Trimming left V 6 bases short and J 0 bases short, with 16 bases between. Germline loops: CDR1 SEHNR, CDR2 FQNEAQ (reference sequence). This CDR3 comprises 16 residues.